The 10 T cell receptor beta chains in this list originate from one sample, sequenced in a study of T cell responses to AZD1222 COVID-19 vaccine (dated by TCRdb to about 2021). Libraries were constructed by the immunoSEQ multiplex PCR assay. TCRdb took this table from immuneACCESS and kept in-frame rearrangements with V and J called. Such tables lack part of the clones; where checked against another copy, unresolved V genes explain under half of the gap, and the rest is unexplained. Present in this sample are over 100,000 clones, 86% of which were seen just once. The top ten constitute less than 15% of the sample. The sample's time point label is to be understood as: baseline before first vaccination. Sequencing was performed on peripheral blood, taken on day 0 of AZD1222 vaccination. Every receptor here comes from an adult in good health.

Only one count was recorded for this clone. The chain links TRBV7-2 to TRBJ1-3; TRBD1 might be the D (6 bases). The CDR3 runs 15 residues. CDR1 is SGHTA and CDR2 is FQGNSA in the germline V gene. The V and J ends lost 6 bases and 0 bases respectively, with 12 bases between them. In nucleotides, the CDR3 is TGTGCCAGCAGTTCGACAGGATACTCTGGAAACACCATATATTTT. Translation: CASSSTGYSGNTIYF. Complete variable domain (other parts from reference TRBV7-2 and TRBJ1-3): GAGVSQSPSNKVTEKGKDVELRCDPISGHTALYWYRQSLGQGLEFLIYFQGNSAPDKSGLPSDRFSAERTGGSVSTLTIQRTQQEDSAVYLCASSSTGYSGNTIYFGEGSWLTVV.

The chain employs TRBV7-2 and TRBJ1-2; the D is unclear. The V and J ends lost 5 bases and 7 bases respectively, with 14 bases between them. The germline gives CDR1 SGHTA, CDR2 FQGNSA. CDR3 length: 13 residues. The CDR3 loop is CASSTDVFSGYTF. The DNA of the CDR3 is TGTGCCAGCAGCACCGACGTGTTCTCTGGCTACACCTTC.

V and J are TRBV19 and TRBJ2-2; weak D call: TRBD1 (5 bases). The CDR3 covers 13 residues. Trimming removed 9 bases from V and 1 base from J, with 9 bases in between. CDR1 LNHDA and CDR2 SQIVND come from the germline V gene (reference sequence). DNA for the CDR3: TGTGCCAGCTGGACACTGAACACCGGGGAGCTGTTTTTT. Its translation is CASWTLNTGELFF.

The chain uses TRBV7-2 and TRBJ1-2; D is uncertain. The germline CDR1 and CDR2 sequences are SGHTA and FQGNSA. Trimming removed 2 bases from V and 5 bases from J, with 12 bases in between. The CDR3 has 14 amino acids. The CDR3 region is CASSLLRTFYGYTF. The CDR3, as DNA: TGTGCCAGCAGCTTATTACGGACGTTTTATGGCTACACCTTC.

The rearrangement joins TRBV5-1 to TRBJ1-1, with TRBD1 matching over 7 bases. Trimming removed 4 bases from V and 4 bases from J; junction bases left unmatched: 13. The CDR3 totals 16 residues. Germline CDR1 and CDR2: SGHRS and YFSETQ. The CDR3 DNA is TGCGCCAGCAGCCCTGAGACAGGGATTGGGAGCACTGAAGCTTTCTTT. Amino acids: CASSPETGIGSTEAFF.

The J gene is TRBJ2-1, the V gene TRBV11-2; D unresolved. Germline CDR1 SGHAT, CDR2 FQNNGV. The V end was cut by 3 bases, the J end by 4 bases, with 13 bases between. The CDR3 has 15 residues. CDR3 bases: TGTGCCAGCAGCTTGGGTCTAAATCCTTACAATGAGCAGTTCTTC. Its protein is CASSLGLNPYNEQFF.

The rearrangement uses TRBV29-1 and TRBJ2-5; possibly TRBD2 for D (6 bases). The V end was cut by 6 bases, the J end by 3 bases, with 17 bases between. This CDR3 region has 14 residues. The V gene's germline CDR1 is SQVTM and CDR2 ANQGSEA. The CDR3 DNA follows: TGCAGCGTCGAGGAAGGGGACTGGAAAGAGACCCAGTACTTC. Amino acid sequence: CSVEEGDWKETQYF.

The chain has TRBV2 and TRBJ2-1; D call uncertain. Per germline, CDR1 SNHLY and CDR2 FYNNEI. The CDR3 has 12 residues. Trimming cost V 5 bases and J 4 bases, with 6 bases left between them. Here the CDR3 DNA reads TGTGCCAGCAGTAGTAATTACAATGAGCAGTTCTTC. Its protein product is CASSSNYNEQFF.

The rearrangement joins TRBV3-1 (or the pseudogene TRBV3-2) to TRBJ2-5, with D tentatively TRBD2 (6 bases). V was clipped by 3 bases and J by 7 bases, with 15 bases between them. This CDR3 is built from 14 residues. From germline, CDR1 is LGHDT and CDR2 YNNKEL (reference sequence). Here the CDR3 DNA reads TGTGCCAGCAGCCACCCCACTAGCTCCGGGACCCAGTACTTC. Its protein is CASSHPTSSGTQYF.

This chain links TRBV6-1 with TRBJ2-6, with D possibly matching TRBD2 (5 bases). The germline gives CDR1 MNHNS, CDR2 SASEGT. The CDR3 sequence is 15 residues long. V was shortened by 1 base and J by 1 base, with 5 bases between the two germline ends. The CDR3 is CASSEGGSGANVLTF. CDR3 coding DNA: TGTGCCAGCAGTGAAGGAGGGTCTGGGGCCAACGTCCTGACTTTC.